This T cell receptor (beta chain) was observed in a study of blood T cell repertoires in COVID-19. Study-wide context: Whether acute or convalescent, the COVID-19 samples came from the United States, Italy and Spain. PBMCs, B-cell-depleted T cells, or T cells provided the cDNA or gDNA that made up the material.

V lost 2 bases to trimming and J lost 8 bases, with 9 bases between them. The CDR3 is made up of 12 amino acids. The germline gives CDR1 MNHNS, CDR2 SASEGT. Profiled with immunoSEQ multiplex PCR; TCRdb holds only in-frame clones, not every one. This sample yields tens of thousands of clones, of which approximately 80% are seen a single time; approximately 8.8% belongs to the top ten. This receptor was taken from a human donor in a cohort sampled during active COVID-19. The chain employs TRBV6-1 and TRBJ1-2; no reliable D call. Sequences were obtained from peripheral blood. CDR3 sequence reads: CASSELQFGYTF. The DNA for the CDR3 is TGTGCCAGCAGTGAATTACAGTTCGGCTACACCTTC.